A single sample is the source of the 27 T cell receptor beta chains below, sequenced in a study of blood T cell repertoires in COVID-19. The protocol was immunoSEQ multiplex PCR, while the TCRdb copy is restricted to in-frame clones and leaves out a portion. This table holds fewer than 200,000 clones, approximately 82% found once. The source material was PBMCs or T cells enriched from blood (not recorded which). These receptors originate from a woman aged 50 to 60 who had recovered from COVID-19.

The rearrangement joins TRBV6-1 to TRBJ1-3; 8 positions agree with TRBD1. The germline CDR1 and CDR2 sequences are MNHNS and SASEGT. The CDR3 is 17 residues long. With 2 bases clipped from V and 4 bases from J, the junction kept 10 bases outside the gene matches. The CDR3 sequence: CASSERPLQGAGNTIYF. The DNA for the CDR3 is TGTGCCAGCAGTGAAAGGCCCCTCCAGGGGGCCGGAAACACCATATATTTT.

Only a few counts were recorded for this clone. The chain combines TRBV28 with TRBJ1-6, with unresolved D. This CDR3 has 11 amino acids. Trimming took 3 bases from V and 12 from J, leaving 6 bases between them. The germline gives CDR1 MDHEN, CDR2 SYDVKM. The CDR3 DNA reads as TGTGCCAGCAGTTTTAGCGGACCCCTCCACTTT. Encoded protein: CASSFSGPLHF.

The chain joins TRBV5-4 to TRBJ1-1, with D maybe TRBD1 (6 bases). Trimming took 4 bases from V and 2 from J, leaving 15 bases between them. The CDR3 covers 15 residues. CDR1 and CDR2 (germline): SGHNT, YYREEE (reference sequence). The CDR3 reads CASSPTGTRNTEAFF. For the CDR3, the DNA is TGTGCCAGCAGCCCAACCGGGACACGCAACACTGAAGCTTTCTTT.

The V call is TRBV7-8, the J call TRBJ1-3; D is uncertain. Germline CDR1 reads SGHVS; CDR2 reads FQNEAQ. The CDR3 is 13 amino acids. V was clipped by 5 bases and J by 0 bases, with 5 bases between them. The CDR3 is CASSRLSGNTIYF. The CDR3 DNA is TGTGCCAGCAGCCGCCTCTCTGGAAACACCATATATTTT.

V and J are TRBV19 and TRBJ1-2, with no clear D. There are 13 residues in the CDR3. Germline V lookup: CDR1 LNHDA, CDR2 SQIVND (reference sequence). Trimming cost V 5 bases and J 8 bases, with 15 bases left between them. The CDR3 DNA reads TGTGCCAGTAGTTTCCAAGGACTAACGGGCTACACCTTC. It codes for CASSFQGLTGYTF. Combining the CDR3 with reference TRBV19 and TRBJ1-2 gives the whole variable domain DGGITQSPKYLFRKEGQNVTLSCEQNLNHDAMYWYRQDPGQGLRLIYYSQIVNDFQKGDIAEGYSVSREKKESFPLTVTSAQKNPTAFYLCASSFQGLTGYTFGSGTRLTVV.

The chain is built from TRBV28 and TRBJ1-5; 10 bases align to TRBD1. Germline values: CDR1 MDHEN, CDR2 SYDVKM. The trim removed 5 bases at V and 7 bases at J, leaving 8 bases unmatched. This CDR3 spans 15 amino acids. The CDR3 protein is CASSLRTGGGQPQHF. As DNA, the CDR3 is TGTGCCAGCAGTCTAAGGACAGGGGGAGGGCAGCCCCAGCATTTT.

The chain has TRBV18 and TRBJ1-1; D not certain. Trimming removed 7 bases at V and 0 bases at J, with 9 bases between. Germline V CDR1 and CDR2: KGHSH, LQKENI. The length of the CDR3 is 13 residues. The CDR3, as DNA: TGTGCCAGCTTGCCGGGAGTGAACACTGAAGCTTTCTTT. It specifies CASLPGVNTEAFF.

Here the CDR3 reads CASSLGAGYNEQFF. The CDR3 DNA follows: TGTGCCAGCAGCTTGGGAGCGGGGTACAATGAGCAGTTCTTC. The gene calls are TRBV5-5 and TRBJ2-1, with TRBD2 matching 7 bases. The CDR3 covers 14 residues. With V trimmed by 0 bases and J by 4 bases, 1 base remained unmatched. Per the germline V gene, CDR1 is SGHKS and CDR2 is YYEKEE (reference sequence).

The chain employs TRBV11-2 and TRBJ1-1; no clear D gene. The germline CDR1 and CDR2 sequences are SGHAT and FQNNGV. The CDR3 contains 10 residues. Trimming pared 2 bases from V and 10 bases from J, leaving 5 bases between. The CDR3 reads CASSLTGAFF. The DNA of the CDR3 is TGTGCCAGCAGCTTAACGGGAGCTTTCTTT. The whole variable domain, filled in from reference TRBV11-2 and TRBJ1-1, reads EAGVAQSPRYKIIEKRQSVAFWCNPISGHATLYWYQQILGQGPKLLIQFQNNGVVDDSQLPKDRFSAERLKGVDSTLKIQPAKLEDSAVYLCASSLTGAFFGQGTRLTVV.

The chain has TRBV5-6 and TRBJ2-1; 11 bases are a match to TRBD2. V lost 3 bases to trimming and J lost 6 bases; unmatched junction nucleotides: 5. Germline values: CDR1 SGHDT, CDR2 YYEEEE. This CDR3 spans 15 amino acids. DNA of the CDR3: TGTGCCAGCAGCTGGGCTAGCGGGAGGAGCAATGAGCAGTTCTTC. Translated, it gives CASSWASGRSNEQFF.

V and J are TRBV21-1 and TRBJ2-7; the table's D call of TRBD1 was not tested on the DNA. TRBV21-1 is noted as a pseudogene. This CDR3 region has 13 residues. CDR3 residues: CASSKGADYEQYV. The DNA of the CDR3 is TGTGCCAGCAGCAAAGGGGCAGATTACGAGCAGTACGTC.

The chain uses TRBV21-1 and TRBJ2-1; TRBD2 is taken as the D call from the table, unchecked against the DNA. TRBV21-1 is designated a pseudogene. The CDR3 sequence is 16 residues long. The CDR3: CASSPRRRVQYSEQFF. The DNA for the CDR3 is TGTGCCAGCAGCCCCCGACGGAGGGTTCAGTATTCGGAGCAGTTCTTC.

This chain links TRBV11-2 with TRBJ2-1; 9 nucleotides line up with TRBD2. V trimming: 5 bases; J trimming: 8 bases; junction bases outside the gene matches: 16. Per germline, CDR1 SGHAT and CDR2 FQNNGV. CDR3 length: 17 amino acids. CDR3 coding DNA: TGTGCCAGCAGCAGGCAGGCGGGAGGGCGGATCAGCGATGAGCAGTTCTTC. It translates to CASSRQAGGRISDEQFF.

The chain has TRBV3-1 (or the pseudogene TRBV3-2) and TRBJ1-5, with 9 bases that match TRBD1. The CDR3 totals 20 residues. The trim removed 1 base at V and 0 bases at J, leaving 13 bases unmatched. Germline V lookup: CDR1 LGHDT, CDR2 YNNKEL (reference sequence). The CDR3 region is CASSQGCGDRETNSNQPQHF. As DNA, the CDR3 is TGTGCCAGCAGCCAAGGCTGTGGGGACAGGGAGACAAATAGCAATCAGCCCCAGCATTTT.

The CDR3 loop reads CASSLVAGWTQPQHF. The DNA for the CDR3 is TGTGCCAGCAGCTTAGTGGCAGGGTGGACTCAGCCCCAGCATTTT. The V call is TRBV7-2, the J call TRBJ1-5; D perhaps matches TRBD1 (5 bases). Trimming shortened V by 1 base and J by 6 bases, and 13 bases separated the two germline ends. This CDR3 is built from 15 residues. Germline V gives CDR1 SGHTA, CDR2 FQGNSA.

This chain links TRBV25-1 with TRBJ2-1, with 10 bases aligning to TRBD2. The junction had 12 bases not matched to a gene; V was cut back by 2 bases and J by 8 bases. In germline, CDR1 is MGHDK, CDR2 SYGVNS. The CDR3 is made up of 17 amino acids. The DNA of the CDR3 is TGTGCCAGCAGTGAAAGCCCTAGCGGGGGCGCGTTGTATGAGCAGTTCTTC. It is translated as CASSESPSGGALYEQFF.

This chain links TRBV19 with TRBJ2-2; TRBD2 matches 15 bases. The CDR3 is 17 amino acids. Looked up from germline, CDR1 is LNHDA and CDR2 is SQIVND (reference sequence). Trimming took 6 bases from V and 4 from J; bases not matched to a gene: 6. The CDR3 DNA is TGTGCCAGTAGCCCACCGGGACTAGCGGGAGGCACCGGGGAGCTGTTTTTT. Its protein is CASSPPGLAGGTGELFF.

Regarding this clone: Relative to the germline gene, one junction end is altered; a read error may explain this. The chain employs TRBV6-1 and TRBJ1-3, with a weak D call TRBD1 (6 bases). The CDR3 is 16 amino acids. Germline-derived CDR1 and CDR2 are MNHNS and SASEGT. The CDR3 loop is CASREGRGADGNTIYF. The CDR3 DNA reads as TGTGCCAGCAGAGAAGGTCGGGGGGCTGATGGAAACACCATATATTTT.

The rearrangement uses TRBV11-3 and TRBJ2-3, with D possibly being TRBD2 (6 bases). Germline CDR1 and CDR2: SGHNT and YENEEA. The CDR3 length is 14 residues. Between the trimmed V and J ends, which lost 4 bases and 2 bases, there was a span of 10 bases. This chain's CDR3 is CASSSGTSTDTQYF. As DNA, the CDR3 is TGTGCCAGCAGCTCCGGGACTTCCACAGATACGCAGTATTTT. The whole variable domain, filled in from reference TRBV11-3 and TRBJ2-3, reads EAGVVQSPRYKIIEKKQPVAFWCNPISGHNTLYWYLQNLGQGPELLIRYENEEAVDDSQLPKDRFSAERLKGVDSTLKIQPAELGDSAVYLCASSSGTSTDTQYFGPGTRLTVL.

This clone was detected only once. The V and J genes are TRBV7-2 and TRBJ1-2, with 7 bases aligning to TRBD1. This CDR3 is 16 amino acids long. Germline lookup yields CDR1 SGHTA and CDR2 FQGNSA. J gave up 5 bases and V 5 bases, and 14 bases lay outside the gene matches. As DNA, the CDR3 is TGTGCCAGCAGCCCGGGGGGGACAGCGGGGGCTTATGGCTACACCTTC. This encodes CASSPGGTAGAYGYTF.

This rearrangement joins TRBV6-1 to TRBJ2-2; unclear D gene. CDR1 and CDR2 (germline): MNHNS, SASEGT. V shed 4 bases and J shed 5 bases, with 26 bases lying between them. CDR3 size: 19 residues. Here the CDR3 DNA reads TGTGCCAGCAGTGGGAACCCGGAATCCGCCCTAAGAGGTACCGGGGAGCTGTTTTTT. Translation: CASSGNPESALRGTGELFF.

The chain combines TRBV20-1 with TRBJ2-3, with unresolved D. Germline lookup yields CDR1 DFQATT and CDR2 SNEGSKA (reference sequence). The germline V and J ends were trimmed by 6 bases and 6 bases, with 10 bases remaining between them. CDR3 length: 11 amino acids. CDR3 sequence: CSAEKEDTQYF. The CDR3, as DNA: TGCAGTGCGGAAAAGGAGGATACGCAGTATTTT.

The chain carries TRBV18 and TRBJ1-2; TRBD1 matches 10 bases. The CDR3 runs to 13 residues. The germline V gene has CDR1 KGHSH and CDR2 LQKENI. Trimming removed 5 bases from V and 7 bases from J; junction bases left unmatched: 4. The CDR3 DNA is TGTGCCAGCTCAGCCCGGGACAGGGGTGGCTACACCTTC. Protein sequence: CASSARDRGGYTF. The complete variable domain, with remaining parts taken from reference TRBV18 and TRBJ1-2, reads NAGVMQNPRHLVRRRGQEARLRCSPMKGHSHVYWYRQLPEEGLKFMVYLQKENIIDESGMPKERFSAEFPKEGPSILRIQQVVRGDSAAYFCASSARDRGGYTFGSGTRLTVV.

This clone occurred once. V usage is TRBV28 and J usage is TRBJ1-1; TRBD1 is a possible D gene (5 bases). This CDR3 region has 13 residues. Germline CDR1 reads MDHEN; CDR2 reads SYDVKM. V dropped 3 bases and J dropped 6 bases, with 11 bases sitting between them. CDR3 loop: CASSFPGKAEAFF. In nucleotides, the CDR3 is TGTGCCAGCAGTTTTCCAGGGAAGGCTGAAGCTTTCTTT. The variable domain in full, completed from reference TRBV28 and TRBJ1-1, reads DVKVTQSSRYLVKRTGEKVFLECVQDMDHENMFWYRQDPGLGLRLIYFSYDVKMKEKGDIPEGYSVSREKKERFSLILESASTNQTSMYLCASSFPGKAEAFFGQGTRLTVV.

Written as DNA, the CDR3 is TGTGCCACCAGCACCGGGACTTTGGGGGGCAATGAGCAGTTCTTC. It translates to CATSTGTLGGNEQFF. This chain links TRBV15 with TRBJ2-1, with D possibly matching TRBD2 (6 bases). V lost 4 bases to trimming and J lost 6 bases, with 16 bases between them. CDR1 is LNHNV and CDR2 is YYDKDF in the germline V gene (reference sequence). The CDR3 contains 15 residues.

This clone turned up a few times. The chain links TRBV7-2 to TRBJ1-4; D is uncertain. This CDR3 has 13 amino acids. V gave up 5 bases and J gave up 6 bases, with 10 bases separating them. Germline-derived CDR1 and CDR2 are SGHTA and FQGNSA. The CDR3 spells CASSRQAHEKLFF. CDR3 nucleotide sequence: TGTGCCAGCAGCCGTCAGGCTCATGAAAAACTGTTTTTT.

The CDR3 DNA reads TGTGCCAGCAGCTTAGCGGCAGGGAATACCTACGAGCAGTACGTC. This sequence encodes CASSLAAGNTYEQYV. The J gene is TRBJ2-7, the V gene TRBV7-9; possible D gene TRBD1, 5 bases. V dropped 0 bases and J dropped 2 bases, with 11 bases sitting between them. The V gene's germline CDR1 is SEHNR and CDR2 FQNEAQ (reference sequence). CDR3 size: 15 residues.